What follows are 14 T cell receptor beta chains derived from one specimen sequenced in a study of control samples from healthy donors and cancer patients. Only in-frame clones appear in the TCRdb table, and some are missing; sequencing was by immunoSEQ multiplex PCR. The sample has 150,000 or so clones, 85% to 95% seen once. Sequencing used PBMCs. The receptors come from a man in his sixties with colorectal cancer.

This chain joins TRBV27 and TRBJ1-1; possible D gene TRBD1, 5 bases. CDR1 is MNHEY and CDR2 is SMNVEV in the germline V gene (reference sequence). Trimming took off 6 bases at V and 4 bases at J, with 15 bases between the two ends. The CDR3 covers 14 residues. The chain's CDR3 is CASRPIDRPTEAFF. CDR3 nucleotides: TGTGCCAGCAGACCCATTGACAGACCCACTGAAGCTTTCTTT.

V usage is TRBV6-1 and J usage is TRBJ1-2; weak D call: TRBD1 (5 bases). The germline gives CDR1 MNHNS, CDR2 SASEGT. The CDR3 loop spans 14 amino acids. V dropped 3 bases and J dropped 7 bases, with 15 bases sitting between them. CDR3 loop: CASSDPWQGRGYTF. For the CDR3, the DNA is TGTGCCAGCAGTGACCCTTGGCAGGGCCGTGGCTACACCTTC.

This sequence joins TRBV6-2 or TRBV6-3 and TRBJ1-5; D is undetermined. V was cut by 3 bases and J by 6 bases, with 6 bases left in between. The CDR3 spans 12 residues. Germline lookup yields CDR1 MNHEY and CDR2 SVGEGT. Here the CDR3 DNA reads TGTGCCAGCAGTTATATCGGTCAGCCCCAGCATTTT. It is translated as CASSYIGQPQHF.

This clone was seen a single time. The chain recombines TRBV5-5 with TRBJ1-1; possibly TRBD1 for D (6 bases). Germline loops: CDR1 SGHKS, CDR2 YYEKEE (reference sequence). V gave up 4 bases and J gave up 3 bases, with 16 bases separating them. The CDR3 totals 15 residues. The CDR3 nucleotides are TGTGCCAGCAGCCGATTTGGATCAGGGGACACTGAAGCTTTCTTT. Encoded protein: CASSRFGSGDTEAFF.

J is TRBJ2-7 and V is TRBV7-2; D call uncertain. V shed 0 bases and J shed 1 base, with 10 bases lying between them. Germline CDR1 SGHTA, CDR2 FQGNSA. The CDR3 covers 15 residues. The CDR3 DNA reads as TGTGCCAGCAGCTTAGCTCTGTCGGGTTCCTACGAGCAGTACTTC. This translates into CASSLALSGSYEQYF.

The rearrangement uses TRBV5-6 and TRBJ1-2; maybe TRBD1 (5 bases). V was pared by 1 base and J by 10 bases, with 11 bases between. Germline V gene lookup returns CDR1 SGHDT and CDR2 YYEEEE. The CDR3 length is 12 residues. In nucleotides, the CDR3 is TGTGCCAGCAGCTTGTGGGGGGACCACTACACCTTC. This sequence encodes CASSLWGDHYTF.

J is TRBJ2-7 and V is TRBV30; D not certain. The V gene's germline CDR1 is GTSNPN and CDR2 SVGIG (reference sequence). Trimming took 5 bases from V and 2 from J, leaving 13 bases between them. The CDR3 consists of 13 residues. The CDR3 spells CAWGIYDTYEQYF. CDR3 DNA sequence: TGTGCCTGGGGGATCTATGATACCTACGAGCAGTACTTC.

The chain couples TRBV10-3 to TRBJ1-1; 11 bases align to TRBD1. The CDR3 covers 13 residues. The trim removed 9 bases at V and 4 bases at J, leaving 4 bases unmatched. CDR1 and CDR2 from the germline V gene are ENHRY and SYGVKD. The CDR3 region has the DNA TGTGCCATGTCGGGACAGGGGGTCACTGAAGCTTTCTTT. Amino acids: CAMSGQGVTEAFF.

This chain links TRBV19 with TRBJ2-7; D is possibly TRBD1 (6 bases). Germline V gene lookup returns CDR1 LNHDA and CDR2 SQIVND (reference sequence). The length of the CDR3 is 17 residues. The germline V and J ends were trimmed by 6 bases and 5 bases, with 26 bases remaining between them. The DNA of the CDR3 is TGTGCCAGTAGGGGGGTGTCCTTGACAGGCCTTGGGGACGAGCAGTACTTC. Encoded protein: CASRGVSLTGLGDEQYF.

The chain links TRBV6-1 to TRBJ1-6; D not resolved. The CDR3 is made up of 17 amino acids. Trimming removed 2 bases at V and 0 bases at J, with 11 bases between. Germline V CDR1 and CDR2: MNHNS, SASEGT. CDR3 protein: CASSEQTASSYNSPLHF. CDR3 bases: TGTGCCAGCAGTGAACAGACCGCGAGCTCCTATAATTCACCCCTCCACTTT.

This sequence joins TRBV5-4 and TRBJ1-1; 9 bases fit TRBD1. Trimming cost V 0 bases and J 5 bases; bases outside gene matches: 5. CDR1 is SGHNT and CDR2 is YYREEE in the germline V gene (reference sequence). This CDR3 has 15 residues. CDR3 nucleotides: TGTGCCAGCAGCTTGGAGGACAGGGGTAGGACTGAAGCTTTCTTT. It yields the protein CASSLEDRGRTEAFF.

The chain uses TRBV11-2 and TRBJ1-2; TRBD1 matches at 8 bases. The CDR3 is made up of 14 amino acids. V trimming: 5 bases; J trimming: 4 bases; junction bases outside the gene matches: 6. The V gene's germline CDR1 is SGHAT and CDR2 FQNNGV. CDR3 protein: CASSTGGPPYGYTF. CDR3 bases: TGTGCCAGCAGCACAGGGGGGCCCCCCTATGGCTACACCTTC.

The chain is built from TRBV12-3 or TRBV12-4 and TRBJ1-1, with D hard to call. The CDR3 consists of 13 residues. The ends were cut back, 0 bases at V and 9 bases at J, with 11 bases in the middle. In DNA, the CDR3 is TGTGCCAGCAGTTTAGCAAATTTCGGACAAGCTTTCTTT. It is translated as CASSLANFGQAFF.

Worth noting for this clone: The identical CDR3 is also encoded by other nucleotide sequences in the sample. The chain couples TRBV5-1 to TRBJ1-5; unclear D gene. The V end was cut by 0 bases, the J end by 4 bases, with 8 bases between. The CDR3 sequence is 14 residues long. CDR1 and CDR2 from the germline V gene are SGHRS and YFSETQ. As DNA, the CDR3 is TGCGCCAGCAGCTTGGGGGAAGGAAATCAGCCCCAGCATTTT. Protein product: CASSLGEGNQPQHF. Full variable domain (remainder filled in from reference TRBV5-1 and TRBJ1-5): KAGVTQTPRYLIKTRGQQVTLSCSPISGHRSVSWYQQTPGQGLQFLFEYFSETQRNKGNFPGRFSGRQFSNSRSEMNVSTLELGDSALYLCASSLGEGNQPQHFGDGTRLSIL.